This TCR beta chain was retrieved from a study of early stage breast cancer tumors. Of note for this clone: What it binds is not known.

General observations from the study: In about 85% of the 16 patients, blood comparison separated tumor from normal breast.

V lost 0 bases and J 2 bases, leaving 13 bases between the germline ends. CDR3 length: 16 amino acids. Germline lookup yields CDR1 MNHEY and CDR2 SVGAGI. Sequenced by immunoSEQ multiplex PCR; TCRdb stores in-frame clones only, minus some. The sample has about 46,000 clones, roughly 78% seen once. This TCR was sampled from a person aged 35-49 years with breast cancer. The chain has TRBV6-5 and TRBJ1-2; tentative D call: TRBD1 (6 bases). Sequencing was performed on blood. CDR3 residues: CASSYSTRGRNYGYTF. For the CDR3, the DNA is TGTGCCAGCAGTTACTCGACCCGGGGGCGCAACTATGGCTACACCTTC.